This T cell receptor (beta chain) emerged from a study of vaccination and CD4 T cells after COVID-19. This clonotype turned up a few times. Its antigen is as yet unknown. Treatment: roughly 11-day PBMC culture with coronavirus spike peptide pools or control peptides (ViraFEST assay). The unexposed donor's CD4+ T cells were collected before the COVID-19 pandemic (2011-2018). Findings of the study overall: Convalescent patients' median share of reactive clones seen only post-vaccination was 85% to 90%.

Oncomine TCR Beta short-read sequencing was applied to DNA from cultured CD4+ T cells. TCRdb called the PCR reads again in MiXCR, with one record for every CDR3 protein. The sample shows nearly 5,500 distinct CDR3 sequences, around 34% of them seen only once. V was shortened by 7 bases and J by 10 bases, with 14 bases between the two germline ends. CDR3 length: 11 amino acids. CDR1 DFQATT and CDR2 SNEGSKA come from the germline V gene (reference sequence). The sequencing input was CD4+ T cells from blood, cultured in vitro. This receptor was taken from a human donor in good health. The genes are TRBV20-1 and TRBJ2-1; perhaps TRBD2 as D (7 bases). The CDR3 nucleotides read TGCAGTGGTCGGGGGGCCGGGGAGCAGTTCTTC. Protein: CSGRGAGEQFF.